This TCR beta chain came from a study of control samples from healthy donors and cancer patients. Libraries were prepared by immunoSEQ multiplex PCR; TCRdb keeps only in-frame clonotypes and omits some of them. The repertoire has 150,000 to 200,000 clones, approximately 90% of them found once; the top ten carry 12%. CDR1 and CDR2 (germline): SNHLY, FYNNEI. This CDR3 spans 17 amino acids. V lost 8 bases and J 4 bases, leaving 21 bases between the germline ends. The rearrangement joins TRBV2 to TRBJ2-6, with D unclear. The clonotype comes from a young man in good health. What was sequenced was blood. This chain's CDR3 is CASDVTSYFGGANVLTF. The CDR3 region has the DNA TGTGCCAGCGACGTGACATCGTATTTCGGGGGGGCCAACGTCCTGACTTTC.